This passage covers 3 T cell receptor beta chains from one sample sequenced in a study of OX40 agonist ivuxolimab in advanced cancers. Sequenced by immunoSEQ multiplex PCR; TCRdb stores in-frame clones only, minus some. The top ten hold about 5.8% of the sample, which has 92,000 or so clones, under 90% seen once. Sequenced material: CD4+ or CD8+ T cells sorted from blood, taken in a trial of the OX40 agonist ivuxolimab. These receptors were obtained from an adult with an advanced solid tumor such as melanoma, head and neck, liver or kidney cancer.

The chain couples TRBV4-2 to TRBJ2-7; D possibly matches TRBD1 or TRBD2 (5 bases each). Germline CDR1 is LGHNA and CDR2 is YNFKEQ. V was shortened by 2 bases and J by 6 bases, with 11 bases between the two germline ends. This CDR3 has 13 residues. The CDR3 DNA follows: TGTGCCAGCAGCCAACCGGGGCGGGCCGAGCAGTACTTC. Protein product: CASSQPGRAEQYF.

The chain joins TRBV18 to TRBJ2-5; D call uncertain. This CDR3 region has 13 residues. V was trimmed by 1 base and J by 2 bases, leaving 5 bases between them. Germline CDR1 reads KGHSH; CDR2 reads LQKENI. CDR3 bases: TGTGCCAGCTCACCACTAACACAAGAGACCCAGTACTTC. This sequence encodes CASSPLTQETQYF.

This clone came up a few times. In DNA, the CDR3 is TGCAGCGCAACGGGGATATTCTACGAGCAGTACTTC. Residues: CSATGIFYEQYF. The rearrangement uses TRBV29-1 and TRBJ2-7; perhaps TRBD2 as D (5 bases). The CDR3 is 12 amino acids. CDR1 and CDR2 (germline): SQVTM, ANQGSEA. Trimming left V 7 bases short and J 3 bases short, with 13 bases between.